The T cell receptor beta chain described here comes from a study of liver allograft versus peripheral blood T cells. About the study: Within transplanted livers, the T cell receptor repertoires were examined and compared against the repertoires present in the peripheral blood of liver transplant recipients. The study, taken as a whole, reports: Reported data describe T cell receptor repertoires within liver allografts as differing from those in peripheral blood.

The ends were cut back, 3 bases at V and 3 bases at J, with 11 bases in the middle. The V gene's germline CDR1 is KGHSH and CDR2 LQKENI. The CDR3 consists of 14 residues. TCRdb reprocessed the reads via MiXCR and lists one record per CDR3 protein. The sample has around 2,900 distinct CDR3 sequences, 15% to 20% seen once; the top ten hold around 5.6%. Only a few counts were recorded for this clonotype. Its antigen is not identified. This TCR came from a human patient who had a liver transplant. Some of the T cells might come from the graft donor. The chain is built from TRBV18 and TRBJ1-1; D remains unclear. The CDR3 DNA sequence: TGTGCCAGCTCACCCTCGGACGGGGACACTGAAGCTTTCTTT. It encodes CASSPSDGDTEAFF.